These 27 T cell receptor beta chains were sequenced from one sample in a study. TCRdb ran MiXCR on the 5' RACE reads and lists one entry per CDR3 protein. The data show about 50,000 distinct CDR3 sequences, with 25% to 30% seen just once and roughly 1.9% held by the top ten. Sequencing was carried out using naive CD4+ T cells sorted from blood. Subset denoted: naive CD4+ T cells, CD4+CD45RA+CD25-. These receptors originate from a female donor with breast cancer.

This clonotype showed up just a few times. The genes are TRBV24-1 and TRBJ2-1; 10 nucleotides match TRBD1. The trim removed 6 bases at V and 7 bases at J, leaving 11 bases unmatched. CDR1 and CDR2 (germline): KGHDR, SFDVKD. The CDR3 has 16 amino acids. The CDR3 DNA reads TGTGCCACCAGTTCCTCGGGGACAGGGGTTTGGAATGAGCAGTTCTTC. It codes for CATSSSGTGVWNEQFF.

J is TRBJ1-4 and V is TRBV6-5; D gene unclear. The CDR3 has 14 amino acids. V lost 7 bases to trimming and J lost 4 bases, with 13 bases between them. Per the germline V gene, CDR1 is MNHEY and CDR2 is SVGAGI. Here the CDR3 reads CASKVLRLNEKLFF. CDR3 nucleotides: TGTGCCAGCAAGGTTCTACGGCTTAATGAAAAACTGTTTTTT.

This clonotype has a handful of counts. V usage is TRBV6-5 and J usage is TRBJ1-5, with a possible D match to TRBD1 (6 bases). With 0 bases removed from V and 7 bases from J, the gap between germline ends came to 13 bases. CDR3 length equals 15 residues. The V gene's germline CDR1 is MNHEY and CDR2 SVGAGI. The CDR3: CASSYSWTEGQPQHF. The CDR3, as DNA: TGTGCCAGCAGTTACTCGTGGACAGAAGGACAGCCCCAGCATTTT.

The chain is built from TRBV2 and TRBJ2-5; no firm D call. Germline assignment: CDR1 SNHLY and CDR2 FYNNEI. The CDR3 is 13 amino acids. Trimming cost V 4 bases and J 5 bases, with 11 bases left between them. The CDR3 region has the DNA TGTGCCAGCAGTGGCCTCAGCCATGAGACCCAGTACTTC. This codes for CASSGLSHETQYF.

The chain employs TRBV29-1 and TRBJ2-7; either TRBD1 or TRBD2 may supply D (5 bases each). Looked up from germline, CDR1 is SQVTM and CDR2 is ANQGSEA. V was shortened by 7 bases and J by 12 bases, with 22 bases between the two germline ends. The CDR3 runs to 12 residues. Here the CDR3 DNA reads TGCAGCGCCGCCCGGGGCCCCACTGCTATGTACTTC. Translating gives CSAARGPTAMYF.

For this clonotype: With a much larger clone just one base away, this may be a read error. This chain connects TRBV20-1 to TRBJ2-1; perhaps TRBD2 as D (5 bases). This CDR3 has 10 amino acids. The germline V gene has CDR1 DFQATT and CDR2 SNEGSKA (reference sequence). CDR3 bases: TGCAGTACCACTAGTAGTGAGCAGGTCTTC. Translated: CSTTSSEQVF.

Only a few counts were recorded for this clonotype. The rearrangement links TRBV6-1 to TRBJ1-1; no reliable D call. CDR3 size: 13 residues. Trimming shortened V by 1 base and J by 4 bases, and 7 bases separated the two germline ends. Per germline, CDR1 MNHNS and CDR2 SASEGT. CDR3 sequence: CASSEEDFTEAFF. DNA for the CDR3: TGTGCCAGCAGTGAAGAGGACTTCACTGAAGCTTTCTTT.

The chain carries TRBV12-3 or TRBV12-4 and TRBJ1-6; 7 nucleotides align to TRBD1. The V and J ends lost 6 bases and 9 bases, in that order; junction bases with no gene match: 8. The length of the CDR3 is 14 residues. CDR3 sequence (DNA): TGTGCCAGCAGGCTGACAGGGTACGGTTCACCCCTCCACTTT. Residues: CASRLTGYGSPLHF.

Regarding this clonotype: This could be a read error, since a much larger clone is one nucleotide away. The rearrangement links TRBV20-1 to TRBJ2-7; D perhaps matches TRBD2 (5 bases). Germline V CDR1 and CDR2: DFQATT, SNEGSKA (reference sequence). CDR3 length: 15 amino acids. V shed 8 bases and J shed 1 base, with 21 bases lying between them. The CDR3 spells CSTDRRGSGSYEQYF. In DNA form, the CDR3 reads TGCAGTACCGACCGTCGGGGATCTGGGTCCTACGAGCAGTACTTC.

This clonotype was seen only a few times. The J gene is TRBJ1-1, the V gene TRBV7-9; no clear D gene. Germline V lookup: CDR1 SEHNR, CDR2 FQNEAQ (reference sequence). V dropped 4 bases and J dropped 6 bases, with 6 bases sitting between them. CDR3 length: 11 residues. Here the CDR3 reads CASSSVPEAFF. The CDR3 bases are TGTGCCAGCAGCTCAGTCCCTGAAGCTTTCTTT.

This clonotype was seen a single time. An end of the junction does not agree with germline; a read error may underlie this. The rearrangement links TRBV9 to TRBJ2-1, with 9 bases fitting TRBD1. The length of the CDR3 is 15 residues. Germline CDR1 is SGDLS and CDR2 is YYNGEE. The chain's CDR3 is CAGSPDRGSYNEQFF. CDR3 sequence (DNA): TGTGCCGGCAGCCCCGACAGGGGGTCCTACAATGAGCAGTTCTTC.

This clonotype appeared a few times. This chain joins TRBV7-2 and TRBJ1-2; tentatively, D is TRBD1 (6 bases). The CDR3 spans 13 residues. V lost 7 bases to trimming and J lost 4 bases, with 13 bases between them. CDR1 is SGHTA and CDR2 is FQGNSA in the germline V gene. DNA for the CDR3: TGTGCCAGCACCACCGACAGGCTCTATGGCTACACCTTC. Translation gives CASTTDRLYGYTF.

The rearrangement links TRBV3-1 to TRBJ1-5; the D is unclear. The germline gives CDR1 LGHDT, CDR2 YNNKEL (reference sequence). Trimming shortened V by 3 bases and J by 9 bases, and 12 bases separated the two germline ends. The CDR3 spans 13 residues. DNA for the CDR3: TGTGCCAGCAGCCAGTTTCACGGTCGGCCCCAGCATTTT. This encodes CASSQFHGRPQHF. Complete variable domain (other parts from reference TRBV3-1 and TRBJ1-5): DTAVSQTPKYLVTQMGNDKSIKCEQNLGHDTMYWYKQDSKKFLKIMFSYNNKELIINETVPNRFSPKSPDKAHLNLHINSLELGDSAVYFCASSQFHGRPQHFGDGTRLSIL.

CDR3 residues: CASSSFGENYGYTF. For the CDR3, the DNA is TGCGCCAGCAGCTCGTTCGGAGAGAACTATGGCTACACCTTC. This chain connects TRBV5-1 to TRBJ1-2; unclear D gene. Germline CDR1 is SGHRS and CDR2 is YFSETQ. There are 14 residues in the CDR3. V shed 3 bases and J shed 2 bases, with 11 bases lying between them.

This clonotype was observed many times. The chain recombines TRBV5-1 with TRBJ1-1; D not certain. Per germline, CDR1 SGHRS and CDR2 YFSETQ. The CDR3 is made up of 14 amino acids. Trimming stripped 3 bases from V and 0 bases from J, with 9 bases between. CDR3 coding DNA: TGCGCCAGCAGCTCAACAACCATGAACACTGAAGCTTTCTTT. It is translated as CASSSTTMNTEAFF. The entire variable domain, with the rest obtained from reference TRBV5-1 and TRBJ1-1, is as follows: KAGVTQTPRYLIKTRGQQVTLSCSPISGHRSVSWYQQTPGQGLQFLFEYFSETQRNKGNFPGRFSGRQFSNSRSEMNVSTLELGDSALYLCASSSTTMNTEAFFGQGTRLTVV.

This chain connects TRBV11-2 to TRBJ2-3; D not resolved. CDR3 length equals 15 residues. V was trimmed by 1 base and J by 5 bases, leaving 13 bases between them. The germline CDR1 and CDR2 sequences are SGHAT and FQNNGV. CDR3 protein: CASSLGRSPGDTQYF. The CDR3 nucleotides are TGTGCCAGCAGCTTAGGACGGTCCCCTGGAGATACGCAGTATTTT.

This clonotype was observed a few times. The chain couples TRBV5-1 to TRBJ2-7, with 13 positions matching TRBD2. The ends lost 0 bases at V and 13 bases at J; junction bases unmatched: 7. CDR3 length: 14 residues. CDR1 and CDR2 from the germline V gene are SGHRS and YFSETQ. This chain's CDR3 is CASSLELAGGRSYF. CDR3 coding DNA: TGCGCCAGCAGCTTGGAACTAGCGGGAGGGCGATCCTACTTC.

This chain links TRBV7-8 with TRBJ2-3; D call uncertain. The V gene lost 6 bases and the J gene lost 4 bases, with 5 bases spanning the gap. The germline V gene encodes CDR1 SGHVS and CDR2 FQNEAQ. The CDR3 sequence is 11 residues long. The CDR3 loop reads CASSQSDTQYF. The CDR3 DNA sequence: TGTGCCAGCAGTCAGTCAGATACGCAGTATTTT.

Only a few counts were recorded for this clonotype. The chain carries TRBV30 and TRBJ2-7; D unclear. CDR1 and CDR2 (germline): GTSNPN, SVGIG (reference sequence). V lost 0 bases and J 2 bases, leaving 8 bases between the germline ends. The CDR3 is 13 amino acids. The CDR3 sequence is CAWSVSSPYEQYF. The CDR3 nucleotides read TGTGCCTGGAGTGTATCTTCTCCCTACGAGCAGTACTTC.

The count of this clonotype is one. The chain has TRBV20-1 and TRBJ2-3, with 8 bases aligning to TRBD2. CDR1 and CDR2 (germline): DFQATT, SNEGSKA (reference sequence). V was clipped by 5 bases and J by 4 bases; unmatched bases: 11. The CDR3 contains 15 residues. CDR3 protein: CSARRPAGEADTQYF. The CDR3 DNA is TGCAGTGCTCGTAGGCCAGCGGGAGAGGCAGATACGCAGTATTTT.

The J gene is TRBJ1-1, the V gene TRBV29-1; D unclear. V lost 1 base, J lost 3 bases, and 6 bases lay in between. CDR1 is SQVTM, CDR2 ANQGSEA, per germline. The CDR3 loop spans 12 amino acids. In DNA form, the CDR3 reads TGCAGCGTTGAAGGCTCGGACACTGAAGCTTTCTTT. It codes for CSVEGSDTEAFF. The full variable domain, its missing parts supplied by reference TRBV29-1 and TRBJ1-1, is SAVISQKPSRDICQRGTSLTIQCQVDSQVTMMFWYRQQPGQSLTLIATANQGSEATYESGFVIDKFPISRPNLTFSTLTVSNMSPEDSSIYLCSVEGSDTEAFFGQGTRLTVV.

J is TRBJ1-1 and V is TRBV5-8, with D perhaps matching TRBD1 (5 bases). This CDR3 region has 14 residues. V lost 0 bases and J 1 base, leaving 7 bases between the germline ends. The germline V gene has CDR1 SGHTS and CDR2 YDEGEE. This chain's CDR3 is CASSLGQKNTEAFF. CDR3 in DNA: TGTGCCAGCAGCTTGGGACAGAAGAACACTGAAGCTTTCTTT.

CDR3 sequence: CASSPQKTGLNTEAFF. The CDR3 DNA reads as TGTGCCAGCTCACCCCAAAAGACAGGGTTGAACACTGAAGCTTTCTTT. V and J are TRBV18 and TRBJ1-1; 7 bases line up with TRBD1. The CDR3 is 16 residues long. V lost 3 bases, J lost 0 bases, and 7 bases stayed unmatched. Germline values: CDR1 KGHSH, CDR2 LQKENI.

There are a few counts of this clonotype. The rearrangement joins TRBV12-3 or TRBV12-4 to TRBJ1-3; D gene unclear. The germline V and J ends were trimmed by 4 bases and 4 bases, with 11 bases remaining between them. The CDR3 contains 14 residues. In nucleotides, the CDR3 is TGTGCCAGCAGTTCAGGACGTCGCGGAAACACCATATATTTT. This encodes CASSSGRRGNTIYF.

The CDR3 loop is CSARHRRASKETQYF. DNA of the CDR3: TGCAGTGCCAGGCATAGAAGGGCATCCAAAGAGACCCAGTACTTC. This sequence joins TRBV20-1 and TRBJ2-5; the D is unclear. Trimming cost V 6 bases and J 3 bases, with 20 bases left between them. CDR3 size: 15 residues. Per germline, CDR1 DFQATT and CDR2 SNEGSKA (reference sequence).

This clonotype was seen a handful of times. The chain carries TRBV4-1 and TRBJ2-7; TRBD2 might be the D (5 bases). This CDR3 contains 15 residues. V gave up 0 bases and J gave up 0 bases, with 9 bases separating them. Germline V gene lookup returns CDR1 MGHRA and CDR2 YSYEKL. The CDR3 protein is CASSQEWESSYEQYF. The CDR3 region has the DNA TGCGCCAGCAGCCAAGAATGGGAGAGCTCCTACGAGCAGTACTTC.

The chain carries TRBV6-5 and TRBJ2-7; tentatively, D is TRBD1 (6 bases). V lost 1 base and J 1 base, leaving 11 bases between the germline ends. Germline CDR1 reads MNHEY; CDR2 reads SVGAGI. The CDR3 has 15 residues. For the CDR3, the DNA is TGTGCCAGCAGTTACTATCAGAGGGGGTCCTACGAGCAGTACTTC. Protein: CASSYYQRGSYEQYF.